The source of this T cell receptor beta chain is a study of blood T cell repertoires in COVID-19. Assay used: immunoSEQ multiplex PCR; TCRdb lists only in-frame clones, some missing. Of around 450,000 clones listed, around 89% are singletons. The CDR3 is 13 residues long. Germline V CDR1 and CDR2: SQVTM, ANQGSEA. The V and J ends lost 5 bases and 3 bases, in that order; junction bases with no gene match: 6. The sample was peripheral blood. The receptor was isolated from a woman aged 25-40 years with acute or convalescent COVID-19. The chain uses TRBV29-1 and TRBJ1-1; 7 bases map to TRBD1. CDR3 DNA: TGCAGCGTTCACTGGACAGGAGACACTGAAGCTTTCTTT. Translated, it gives CSVHWTGDTEAFF.